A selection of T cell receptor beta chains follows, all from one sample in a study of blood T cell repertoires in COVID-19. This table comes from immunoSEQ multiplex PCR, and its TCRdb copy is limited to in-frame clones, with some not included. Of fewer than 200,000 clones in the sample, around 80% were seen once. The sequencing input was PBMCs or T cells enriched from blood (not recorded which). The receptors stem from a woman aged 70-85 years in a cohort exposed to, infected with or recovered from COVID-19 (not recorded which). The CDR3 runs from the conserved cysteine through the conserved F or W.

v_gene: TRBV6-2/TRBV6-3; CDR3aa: CASSRLAVQETQYF
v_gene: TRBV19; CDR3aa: CASSPPGQGDGYTF
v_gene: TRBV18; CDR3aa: CASSPPGQSSYNEQFF
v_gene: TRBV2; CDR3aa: CASSVGGSSAEQFF
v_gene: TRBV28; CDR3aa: CASRPGGSNQPQHF
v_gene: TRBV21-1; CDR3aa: CASPKKNTGAGTGAPFDSYNEQFF
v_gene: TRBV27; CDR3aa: CASRGTGGLHGYTF
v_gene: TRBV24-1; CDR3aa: CATSDPWTSLETQYF
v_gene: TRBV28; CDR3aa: CASSRLGGTDTQYF
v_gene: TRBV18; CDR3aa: CASSPSGPSNEKLFF
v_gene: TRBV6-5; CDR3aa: CASRQGREKLFF
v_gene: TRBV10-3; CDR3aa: CAISGLAGGYNEQFF
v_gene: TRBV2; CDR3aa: CASSGRLGQPQHF
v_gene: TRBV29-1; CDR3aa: CSVEVTAQETQYF
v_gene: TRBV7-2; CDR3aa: CASSLMALASSFHEQFF
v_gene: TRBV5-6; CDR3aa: CASSPRTGGNYGYTF
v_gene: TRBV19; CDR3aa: CASSPLAGLETQYF
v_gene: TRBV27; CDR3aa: CASSPTRTSGVYEQYF
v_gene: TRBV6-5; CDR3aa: CASSLTRVRELFF
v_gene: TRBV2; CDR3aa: CASRKTGYLREQYF
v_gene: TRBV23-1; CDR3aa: CASSQSTGVKETQYF
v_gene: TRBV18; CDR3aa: CASSPPSSTDTQYF
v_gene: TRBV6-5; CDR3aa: CASSYRSDSEAFF
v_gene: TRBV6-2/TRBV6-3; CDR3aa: CASSERVRTEAFF
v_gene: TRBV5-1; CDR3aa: CASSLGQGMTNTEAFF
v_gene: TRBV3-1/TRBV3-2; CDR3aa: CASSHPRGGRGEKLFF
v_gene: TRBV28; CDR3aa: CASRILAKEQFF
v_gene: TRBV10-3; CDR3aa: CAISEVRGPNSPLHF